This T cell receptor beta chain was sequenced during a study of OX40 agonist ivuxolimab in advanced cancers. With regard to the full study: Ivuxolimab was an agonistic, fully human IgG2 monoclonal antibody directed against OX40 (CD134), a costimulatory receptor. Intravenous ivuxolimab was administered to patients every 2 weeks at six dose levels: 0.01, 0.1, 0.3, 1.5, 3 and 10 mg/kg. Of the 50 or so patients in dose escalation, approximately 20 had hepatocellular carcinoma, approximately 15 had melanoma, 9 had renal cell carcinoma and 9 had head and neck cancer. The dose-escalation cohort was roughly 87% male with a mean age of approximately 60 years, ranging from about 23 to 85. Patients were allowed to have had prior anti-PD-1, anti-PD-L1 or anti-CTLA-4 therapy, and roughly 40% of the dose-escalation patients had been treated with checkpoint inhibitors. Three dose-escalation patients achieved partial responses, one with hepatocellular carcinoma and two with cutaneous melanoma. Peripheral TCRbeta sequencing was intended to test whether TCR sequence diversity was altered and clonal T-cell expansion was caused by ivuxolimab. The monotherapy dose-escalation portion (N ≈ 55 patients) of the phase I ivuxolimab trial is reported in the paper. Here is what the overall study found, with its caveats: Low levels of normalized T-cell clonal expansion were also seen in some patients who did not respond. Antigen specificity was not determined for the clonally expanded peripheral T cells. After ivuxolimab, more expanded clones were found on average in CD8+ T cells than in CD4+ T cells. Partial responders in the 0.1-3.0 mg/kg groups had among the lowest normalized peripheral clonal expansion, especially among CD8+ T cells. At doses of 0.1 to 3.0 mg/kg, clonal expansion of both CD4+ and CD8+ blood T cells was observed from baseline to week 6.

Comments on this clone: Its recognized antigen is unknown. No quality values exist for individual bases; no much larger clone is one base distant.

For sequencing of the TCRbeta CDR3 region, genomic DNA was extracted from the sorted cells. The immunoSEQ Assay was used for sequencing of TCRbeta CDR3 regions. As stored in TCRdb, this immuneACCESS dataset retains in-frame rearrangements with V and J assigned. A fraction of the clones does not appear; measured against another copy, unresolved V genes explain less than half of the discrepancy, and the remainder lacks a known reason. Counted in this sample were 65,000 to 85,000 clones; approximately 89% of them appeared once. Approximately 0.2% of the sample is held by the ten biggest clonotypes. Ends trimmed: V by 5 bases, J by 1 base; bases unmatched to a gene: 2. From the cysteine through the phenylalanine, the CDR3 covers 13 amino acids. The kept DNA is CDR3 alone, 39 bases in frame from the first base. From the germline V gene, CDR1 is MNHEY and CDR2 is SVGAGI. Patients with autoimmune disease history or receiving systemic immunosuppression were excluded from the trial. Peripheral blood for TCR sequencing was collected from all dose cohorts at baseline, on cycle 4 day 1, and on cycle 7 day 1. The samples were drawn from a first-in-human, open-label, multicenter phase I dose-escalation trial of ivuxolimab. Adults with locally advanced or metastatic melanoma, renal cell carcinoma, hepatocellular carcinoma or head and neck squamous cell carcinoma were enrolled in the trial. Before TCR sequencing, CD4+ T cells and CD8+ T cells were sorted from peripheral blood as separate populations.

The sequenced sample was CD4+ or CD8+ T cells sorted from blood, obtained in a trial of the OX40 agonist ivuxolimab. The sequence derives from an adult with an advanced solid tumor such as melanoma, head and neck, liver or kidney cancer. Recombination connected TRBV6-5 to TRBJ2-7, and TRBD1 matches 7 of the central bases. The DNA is TGTGCCAGCAGTCAACAGGGGTCCTACGAGCAGTACTTC. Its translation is CASSQQGSYEQYF.